This T cell receptor beta chain emerged from a study of blood T cell repertoires in COVID-19. Study-level background: COVID-19 samples from acute and convalescent phases originated in the United States, Italy and Spain. Sample material is recorded as cDNA or gDNA derived from T cells, B-cell-depleted T cells, or PBMCs.

Profiling relied on immunoSEQ multiplex PCR, and the TCRdb table lists in-frame clones only, not all of them. The data show about 240,000 clones, roughly 89% seen once. Participants' reported clinical history set cohort assignment. Recovered Cohort 3 donors showed two negative PCRs, clearance, or symptom resolution. Germline values: CDR1 MNHEY, CDR2 SMNVEV (reference sequence). The CDR3 loop spans 13 amino acids. The V end lost 3 bases, the J end lost 6 bases, and 12 bases lay between the germline ends. This sequence joins TRBV27 and TRBJ2-7, with D tentatively TRBD2 (5 bases). The sequenced sample was PBMCs or T cells enriched from blood (not recorded which). The sequence came from a woman between 25 and 40 years old who had recovered from COVID-19. Here the CDR3 reads CASSFSAVSEQYF. The CDR3 DNA follows: TGTGCCAGCAGTTTTTCAGCGGTCTCCGAGCAGTACTTC.